These 32 T cell receptor beta chains share one sample of origin, sequenced in a study of T cell responses to AZD1222 COVID-19 vaccine. Assay used: immunoSEQ multiplex PCR; TCRdb lists only in-frame clones, some missing. The sample consists of about 70,000 clones, 90% of them appearing once. The sequenced sample was peripheral blood, obtained 28 days after the second AZD1222 dose. The origin of the receptors is an adult who received the AZD1222 COVID-19 vaccine.

V and J are TRBV19 and TRBJ1-4, with unresolved D. V lost 8 bases to trimming and J lost 6 bases, with 16 bases between them. In germline, CDR1 is LNHDA, CDR2 SQIVND (reference sequence). The CDR3 spans 14 residues. In DNA, the CDR3 is TGTGCCAGTGAAGGAACAGTTCGAGATGAAAAACTGTTTTTT. Amino acid sequence: CASEGTVRDEKLFF.

A single count supports this clone. The chain is built from TRBV11-3 and TRBJ2-1; D is possibly TRBD2 (6 bases). Trimming took off 8 bases at V and 5 bases at J, with 13 bases between the two ends. Per germline, CDR1 SGHNT and CDR2 YENEEA. The CDR3 spans 13 residues. DNA of the CDR3: TGTGCCAGCGCTAGCGAGAATGACAATGAGCAGTTCTTC. It encodes CASASENDNEQFF.

The CDR3 DNA reads as TGTGCCAGCAGCGAGTCAGGGTATGAGGGCGGGGAGCTGTTTTTT. Translated, it gives CASSESGYEGGELFF. The V call is TRBV7-2, the J call TRBJ2-2; D may be TRBD1 or TRBD2 (5 bases each). Germline assignment: CDR1 SGHTA and CDR2 FQGNSA. V was clipped by 5 bases and J by 7 bases, with 17 bases between them. This CDR3 has 15 amino acids.

The V and J genes are TRBV5-1 and TRBJ1-1, with 8 nucleotides matching TRBD1. V was pared by 3 bases and J by 1 base, with 11 bases of the junction left unmatched. This CDR3 is built from 17 residues. Germline CDR1 is SGHRS and CDR2 is YFSETQ. The CDR3 DNA is TGCGCCAGCAGCTCGAATCCGACAGGGGCGAGGAACACTGAAGCTTTCTTT. It translates to CASSSNPTGARNTEAFF.

The chain has TRBV7-9 and TRBJ2-5; 7 bases agree with TRBD1. Germline-derived CDR1 and CDR2 are SEHNR and FQNEAQ (reference sequence). This CDR3 region has 14 residues. J gave up 2 bases and V 4 bases, and 4 bases lay outside the gene matches. CDR3 nucleotide sequence: TGTGCCAGCAGCTCACGGGACAGTCAAGAGACCCAGTACTTC. As protein: CASSSRDSQETQYF.

V and J are TRBV28 and TRBJ1-1; possible D gene TRBD1, 6 bases. The length of the CDR3 is 14 residues. CDR1 is MDHEN and CDR2 is SYDVKM in the germline V gene. Trimming removed 7 bases at V and 2 bases at J, with 14 bases between. In nucleotides, the CDR3 is TGTGCCAGCACCACTCCGGGACAAAACACTGAAGCTTTCTTT. It encodes CASTTPGQNTEAFF.

The chain combines TRBV6-6 with TRBJ2-7; weak D call: TRBD1 (5 bases). This CDR3 is 13 amino acids long. V was trimmed by 7 bases and J by 2 bases, leaving 12 bases between them. From germline, CDR1 is MNHNY and CDR2 SVGAGI (reference sequence). DNA of the CDR3: TGTGCCAGCAACAGAGACAGCCCCTACGAGCAGTACTTC. It translates to CASNRDSPYEQYF.

The gene calls are TRBV15 and TRBJ2-7; D is uncertain. The ends were cut back, 0 bases at V and 4 bases at J, with 7 bases in the middle. The CDR3 length is 13 residues. CDR1 LNHNV and CDR2 YYDKDF come from the germline V gene (reference sequence). The CDR3 coding sequence is TGTGCCACCAGCAGAGATTCCCAGTACGAGCAGTACTTC. This translates into CATSRDSQYEQYF.

The V call is TRBV6-1, the J call TRBJ2-2, with TRBD2 identical over 10 bases. V shed 2 bases and J 4 bases; nucleotides not matched to a gene: 1. Germline V CDR1 and CDR2: MNHNS, SASEGT. The CDR3 sequence is 15 residues long. CDR3 amino acids: CASSERTSGTGELFF. The DNA for the CDR3 is TGTGCCAGCAGTGAAAGGACTAGCGGCACCGGGGAGCTGTTTTTT.

The rearrangement links TRBV5-6 to TRBJ1-1; 7 nucleotides match TRBD1. Unmatched junction bases numbered 6, after V lost 4 bases and J lost 0 bases. Germline V lookup: CDR1 SGHDT, CDR2 YYEEEE. This CDR3 spans 15 amino acids. The CDR3 bases are TGTGCCAGCAGCGTCCGCGGACAGGTGAACACTGAAGCTTTCTTT. Translating it yields CASSVRGQVNTEAFF. Full variable domain (remainder filled in from reference TRBV5-6 and TRBJ1-1): DAGVTQSPTHLIKTRGQQVTLRCSPKSGHDTVSWYQQALGQGPQFIFQYYEEEERQRGNFPDRFSGHQFPNYSSELNVNALLLGDSALYLCASSVRGQVNTEAFFGQGTRLTVV.

The CDR3 coding sequence is TGTGCCAGCAGCTTAAGACAGGTCAGAGACTATGGCTACACCTTC. It encodes CASSLRQVRDYGYTF. The chain recombines TRBV7-2 with TRBJ1-2; TRBD1 might be the D (6 bases). Germline CDR1 reads SGHTA; CDR2 reads FQGNSA. This CDR3 is built from 15 residues. V lost 2 bases to trimming and J lost 3 bases, with 13 bases between them.

V usage is TRBV11-3 and J usage is TRBJ2-7; 8 nucleotides line up with TRBD2. Germline V gives CDR1 SGHNT, CDR2 YENEEA. This CDR3 comprises 13 residues. Germline trimming cut 5 bases from V and 5 bases from J; bases unmatched to any gene: 5. The CDR3 is CASSRSGSDEQYF. CDR3 bases: TGTGCCAGCAGCCGGAGCGGGAGTGACGAGCAGTACTTC.

This chain joins TRBV2 and TRBJ2-3; TRBD2 matches at 8 bases. Germline CDR1 is SNHLY and CDR2 is FYNNEI. The CDR3 extends over 17 amino acids. V shed 7 bases and J 2 bases; nucleotides not matched to a gene: 14. The CDR3 loop is CASTDPRGGLATDTQYF. The DNA of the CDR3 is TGTGCCAGCACCGACCCTCGGGGGGGCCTCGCCACAGATACGCAGTATTTT. The whole variable domain, remainder taken from reference TRBV2 and TRBJ2-3, is EPEVTQTPSHQVTQMGQEVILRCVPISNHLYFYWYRQILGQKVEFLVSFYNNEISEKSEIFDDQFSVERPDGSNFTLKIRSTKLEDSAMYFCASTDPRGGLATDTQYFGPGTRLTVL.

This rearrangement joins TRBV3-1 (or the pseudogene TRBV3-2) to TRBJ2-7; unclear D gene. V lost 0 bases and J lost 9, with 6 bases in between. The CDR3 totals 11 residues. Germline values: CDR1 LGHDT, CDR2 YNNKEL (reference sequence). CDR3 nucleotides: TGTGCCAGCAGCCAAGATTCGCGGCAGTACTTC. Translation gives CASSQDSRQYF.

The gene calls are TRBV21-1 and TRBJ1-1; the DNA was not compared with TRBD1, the D call given in the table. TRBV21-1 is a pseudogene locus. This CDR3 region has 14 residues. CDR3 sequence reads: CASGDRENLTEAFF. The CDR3 DNA reads as TGTGCCAGCGGGGACAGGGAAAACCTCACTGAAGCTTTCTTT.

The chain combines TRBV11-3 with TRBJ2-5, with D hard to call. The CDR3 is 12 amino acids. Germline CDR1 and CDR2: SGHNT and YENEEA. The germline V and J ends were trimmed by 2 bases and 1 base, with 2 bases remaining between them. The CDR3 is CASSLLQETQYF. The CDR3 bases are TGTGCCAGCAGCTTACTCCAAGAGACCCAGTACTTC.

This clone has a single count. The CDR3 spells CASSRETSTEAFF. CDR3 DNA: TGTGCCAGCAGCCGAGAAACTAGCACGGAGGCTTTCTTT. V is TRBV5-5 and J is TRBJ1-1; D remains ambiguous. The V end was cut by 4 bases, the J end by 11 bases, with 18 bases between. This CDR3 contains 13 residues. Germline V gives CDR1 SGHKS, CDR2 YYEKEE (reference sequence).

The rearrangement links TRBV6-4 to TRBJ1-6; D is uncertain. The CDR3 runs to 13 residues. Germline CDR1 is MRHNA and CDR2 is SNTAGT. V was trimmed by 4 bases and J by 7 bases, leaving 8 bases between them. The CDR3 loop reads CASSASDNSPLHF. The CDR3 DNA follows: TGTGCCAGCAGTGCCTCCGACAATTCACCCCTCCACTTT.

The chain uses TRBV5-1 and TRBJ2-1, with 9 bases matching TRBD1. This CDR3 is 15 amino acids long. Germline CDR1 is SGHRS and CDR2 is YFSETQ. V lost 4 bases and J lost 13; bases outside the gene matches: 15. For the CDR3, the DNA is TGCGCCAGCAGCGTTACCTCGGGACAGGGATGGGTTCAGTTCTTC. Amino acids: CASSVTSGQGWVQFF.

The chain links TRBV7-9 to TRBJ2-1, with 8 bases aligning to TRBD1. The V and J ends lost 10 bases and 7 bases, in that order; junction bases with no gene match: 18. CDR1 and CDR2 (germline): SEHNR, FQNEAQ (reference sequence). The CDR3 extends over 16 amino acids. DNA of the CDR3: TGTGCCACCAATAAGCTCCTAGGACAGGGAAAGAATGAGCAGTTCTTC. This codes for CATNKLLGQGKNEQFF.

The V gene is TRBV5-5, the J gene TRBJ2-2, with a tentative D call TRBD2 (5 bases). The ends were cut back, 4 bases at V and 7 bases at J, with 8 bases in the middle. CDR3 length: 12 residues. CDR1 is SGHKS, CDR2 YYEKEE, per germline (reference sequence). CDR3: CASSRGGGELFF. CDR3 in DNA: TGTGCCAGCAGCCGTGGAGGCGGGGAGCTGTTTTTT.

J is TRBJ2-1 and V is TRBV24-1; 10 nucleotides align to TRBD1. The CDR3 consists of 15 residues. V gave up 3 bases and J gave up 5 bases; unmatched junction bases: 3. The germline CDR1 and CDR2 sequences are KGHDR and SFDVKD. CDR3 nucleotide sequence: TGTGCCACCAGTGATAGGGGACAGGGGAACAATGAGCAGTTCTTC. This codes for CATSDRGQGNNEQFF.

CDR3 nucleotides: TGTGCCAGCACCCGGAGGGGCCGTAGCGAGCAGTACTTC. It translates to CASTRRGRSEQYF. The rearrangement uses TRBV12-3 or TRBV12-4 and TRBJ2-7; TRBD2 is a possible D gene (6 bases). Trimming took 7 bases from V and 6 from J, leaving 16 bases between them. The CDR3 covers 13 residues.

The chain joins TRBV28 to TRBJ2-7; 8 nucleotides match TRBD1. Germline CDR1 is MDHEN and CDR2 is SYDVKM. Unmatched junction bases numbered 9, after V lost 8 bases and J lost 6 bases. The CDR3 loop spans 13 amino acids. The CDR3 loop is CASRSTGAGEQYF. The CDR3 bases are TGTGCCAGCCGATCGACAGGGGCCGGCGAGCAGTACTTC.

The rearrangement uses TRBV7-2 and TRBJ2-3; D remains unclear. The CDR3 is 13 residues long. V lost 3 bases to trimming and J lost 4 bases, with 8 bases between them. CDR1 and CDR2 from the germline V gene are SGHTA and FQGNSA. Written as DNA, the CDR3 is TGTGCCAGCAGCTTCCGTAACCCAGATACGCAGTATTTT. Translated, it gives CASSFRNPDTQYF. The full variable domain, rest sourced from reference TRBV7-2 and TRBJ2-3, is GAGVSQSPSNKVTEKGKDVELRCDPISGHTALYWYRQSLGQGLEFLIYFQGNSAPDKSGLPSDRFSAERTGGSVSTLTIQRTQQEDSAVYLCASSFRNPDTQYFGPGTRLTVL.

The chain is built from TRBV7-2 and TRBJ2-2, with 8 bases matching TRBD1. Germline values: CDR1 SGHTA, CDR2 FQGNSA. Trimming at V came to 3 bases and at J to 3 bases, leaving 0 bases not matched to a gene. The CDR3 is 14 residues long. The CDR3 bases are TGTGCCAGCAGCTTGACAGGGGACACCGGGGAGCTGTTTTTT. Protein product: CASSLTGDTGELFF.

The V and J genes are TRBV4-1 and TRBJ1-1; perhaps TRBD1 as D (5 bases). The CDR3 loop spans 14 amino acids. Trimming shortened V by 3 bases and J by 10 bases, and 18 bases separated the two germline ends. In germline, CDR1 is MGHRA, CDR2 YSYEKL. The CDR3 sequence is CASSQETDTSGAFF. CDR3 sequence (DNA): TGCGCCAGCAGCCAGGAGACAGATACTTCGGGAGCTTTCTTT.

This sequence joins TRBV11-2 and TRBJ1-6; D unresolved. Germline lookup yields CDR1 SGHAT and CDR2 FQNNGV. Deletions cut 1 base from V and 10 bases from J, with 11 bases between. The length of the CDR3 is 14 residues. CDR3 DNA: TGTGCCAGCAGCTTAGCTGGGGAGCGATCACCCCTCCACTTT. Amino acid sequence: CASSLAGERSPLHF.

The chain recombines TRBV11-3 with TRBJ1-2; D is unresolved. The germline V gene encodes CDR1 SGHNT and CDR2 YENEEA. With 1 base removed from V and 4 bases from J, the gap between germline ends came to 10 bases. The CDR3 length is 14 residues. Here the CDR3 DNA reads TGTGCCAGCAGCTTAGGCGTCAGCTCCTATGGCTACACCTTC. Its protein is CASSLGVSSYGYTF.

V gene TRBV7-2 combines with J gene TRBJ2-3; D uncertain. Per germline, CDR1 SGHTA and CDR2 FQGNSA. V lost 3 bases to trimming and J lost 3 bases, with 10 bases between them. The CDR3 has 14 amino acids. CDR3 in amino acids: CASSFDASTDTQYF. CDR3 sequence (DNA): TGTGCCAGCAGCTTCGACGCATCTACAGATACGCAGTATTTT.

The J gene is TRBJ1-2, the V gene TRBV7-2; D is unclear. CDR1 and CDR2 (germline): SGHTA, FQGNSA. V was clipped by 2 bases and J by 5 bases, with 9 bases between them. The CDR3 totals 13 residues. In nucleotides, the CDR3 is TGTGCCAGCAGCTTATTCGGCGAATATGGCTACACCTTC. Translated, it gives CASSLFGEYGYTF.

The chain joins TRBV11-3 to TRBJ1-1; D possibly corresponds to TRBD1 (6 bases). Germline values: CDR1 SGHNT, CDR2 YENEEA. The ends were cut back, 8 bases at V and 7 bases at J, with 14 bases in the middle. The CDR3 loop spans 12 amino acids. The CDR3 DNA follows: TGTGCCAGCCTAAAACAGGGAAGTGAAGCTTTCTTT. Amino acids: CASLKQGSEAFF. Complete variable domain (other parts from reference TRBV11-3 and TRBJ1-1): EAGVVQSPRYKIIEKKQPVAFWCNPISGHNTLYWYLQNLGQGPELLIRYENEEAVDDSQLPKDRFSAERLKGVDSTLKIQPAELGDSAVYLCASLKQGSEAFFGQGTRLTVV.